This passage covers 21 T cell receptor beta chains from one sample sequenced in a study of early T cells in non-severe SARS-CoV-2 infection. One entry per CDR3 protein, called by TCRdb with MiXCR from the 5' RACE reads. The data show tens of thousands of distinct CDR3 sequences, with under 7.5% seen just once and about 2.8% held by the top ten. Sequencing was performed on whole blood, taken at baseline. Every receptor here comes from an adult who was a healthcare worker with PCR-confirmed SARS-CoV-2 infection or an uninfected control (not recorded which).

The CDR3 DNA reads as TGTGCCAGCAGCTCGGGACGGAAGAATTCACCCCTCCACTTT. Encoded protein: CASSSGRKNSPLHF. This sequence joins TRBV11-2 and TRBJ1-6, with D perhaps matching TRBD1 (5 bases). Trimming shortened V by 4 bases and J by 7 bases, and 11 bases separated the two germline ends. CDR3 length: 14 amino acids. CDR1 is SGHAT, CDR2 FQNNGV, per germline.

At least ten counts were recorded for this clonotype. The chain uses TRBV6-1 and TRBJ2-5; maybe TRBD1 (5 bases). V lost 5 bases to trimming and J lost 5 bases, with 6 bases between them. CDR1 is MNHNS, CDR2 SASEGT, per germline. This CDR3 has 11 amino acids. The CDR3 DNA reads TGTGCCAGCAGTTCAGGGGAGACCCAGTACTTC. Protein sequence: CASSSGETQYF.

Many counts were recorded for this clonotype. The chain couples TRBV18 to TRBJ2-5; no clear D. Germline CDR1 and CDR2: KGHSH and LQKENI. This CDR3 is 13 amino acids long. V dropped 3 bases and J dropped 4 bases, with 9 bases sitting between them. CDR3 amino acids: CASSPRTGETQYF. DNA for the CDR3: TGTGCCAGCTCACCTCGCACGGGAGAGACCCAGTACTTC.

A few counts support this clonotype. The rearrangement joins TRBV20-1 to TRBJ1-2; 7 bases are a match to TRBD1. V shed 7 bases, J shed 5 bases, and the junction held 10 bases outside the gene matches. CDR1 is DFQATT and CDR2 is SNEGSKA in the germline V gene (reference sequence). The CDR3 loop spans 13 amino acids. Here the CDR3 reads CSGIRGDGYGYTF. In nucleotides, the CDR3 is TGCAGTGGGATCAGGGGGGATGGTTATGGCTACACCTTC.

Only a few counts were recorded for this clonotype. V and J are TRBV12-3 or TRBV12-4 and TRBJ2-5; 8 nucleotides agree with TRBD1. With 6 bases clipped from V and 5 bases from J, the junction kept 8 bases outside the gene matches. The CDR3 consists of 14 residues. The CDR3 loop is CASRTGVIEETQYF. DNA for the CDR3: TGTGCCAGCAGGACAGGGGTTATAGAGGAGACCCAGTACTTC.

V gene TRBV20-1 combines with J gene TRBJ1-1; no reliable D call. The V end lost 3 bases, the J end lost 2 bases, and 13 bases lay between the germline ends. Germline lookup yields CDR1 DFQATT and CDR2 SNEGSKA (reference sequence). The CDR3 totals 14 residues. The CDR3 reads CSASGQNLNTEAFF. The CDR3 nucleotides are TGCAGTGCTAGTGGGCAAAATCTAAACACTGAAGCTTTCTTT.

This clonotype was recorded a few times. This chain joins TRBV4-3 and TRBJ1-2, with 8 positions matching TRBD1. The CDR3 runs 15 residues. With V trimmed by 8 bases and J by 2 bases, 10 bases remained unmatched. CDR1 is LGHNA, CDR2 YSLEER, per germline. The CDR3 coding sequence is TGCGCCAGCGGCCCCCAGGGGGCCGGGAACTATGGCTACACCTTC. The encoded protein is CASGPQGAGNYGYTF.

The CDR3 is CATSGGRGGTDTQYF. The DNA of the CDR3 is TGTGCCACCAGCGGGGGCCGCGGAGGGACAGATACGCAGTATTTT. The chain has TRBV24-1 and TRBJ2-3; D could derive from TRBD1 or TRBD2 (6 bases each). Germline V lookup: CDR1 KGHDR, CDR2 SFDVKD. Trimming removed 7 bases from V and 3 bases from J, with 16 bases in between. CDR3 length: 15 residues.

There are many counts of this clonotype. The rearrangement links TRBV4-2 to TRBJ2-3; TRBD1 matches at 11 bases. The CDR3 is 15 amino acids. V gave up 4 bases and J gave up 5 bases; unmatched junction bases: 5. CDR1 is LGHNA, CDR2 YNFKEQ, per germline. CDR3 in DNA: TGTGCCAGCAGCCTAGGACAGGGGGCAATAGATACGCAGTATTTT. It yields the protein CASSLGQGAIDTQYF.

This clonotype was counted at least ten times. A read error may produce the germline difference seen at one junction end. This chain uses TRBV7-7 with TRBJ2-2; no clear D. The CDR3 covers 13 residues. From germline, CDR1 is SSHAT and CDR2 FNYEAQ (reference sequence). CDR3 in DNA: TGTGCTAGCAGTTCAACGAACACCGGGGAGCTGTTTTTT. Translation: CASSSTNTGELFF.

The rearrangement uses TRBV5-6 and TRBJ2-7; D gene uncertain. The CDR3 is made up of 12 amino acids. Germline V gene data show CDR1 as SGHDT and CDR2 as YYEEEE. Between the trimmed V and J ends, which lost 4 bases and 6 bases, there was a span of 11 bases. In DNA, the CDR3 is TGTGCCAGCAGCGCATCTAGGGTCGAGCAGTACTTC. It is translated as CASSASRVEQYF.

This clonotype was counted many times. This chain uses TRBV7-3 with TRBJ1-6; TRBD1 agrees at 11 bases. The junction had 6 bases not matched to a gene; V was cut back by 4 bases and J by 7 bases. CDR1 is SGHTA and CDR2 is FQGTGA in the germline V gene. This CDR3 spans 16 amino acids. CDR3 in amino acids: CASSSWTGGRNSPLHF. In DNA form, the CDR3 reads TGTGCCAGCAGCTCATGGACAGGGGGCCGCAATTCACCCCTCCACTTT.

This clonotype was observed many times. This chain links TRBV20-1 with TRBJ2-7, with 12 bases aligning to TRBD2. The CDR3 is 13 residues long. V lost 3 bases and J lost 3; bases outside the gene matches: 0. CDR1 is DFQATT and CDR2 is SNEGSKA in the germline V gene (reference sequence). This CDR3 is CSARGLAGYEQYF. The CDR3 coding sequence is TGCAGTGCTAGGGGACTAGCGGGCTACGAGCAGTACTTC.

This clonotype was observed at least ten times. CDR3 DNA sequence: TGTGCCACCAGTGAGGGGGGACGGAGAAGCAATCAGCCCCAGCATTTT. Encoded protein: CATSEGGRRSNQPQHF. J is TRBJ1-5 and V is TRBV24-1; D possibly corresponds to TRBD1 (5 bases). Germline V gene data show CDR1 as KGHDR and CDR2 as SFDVKD. Trimming removed 4 bases at V and 1 base at J, with 13 bases between. CDR3 size: 16 residues.

This clonotype was recorded many times. The chain couples TRBV20-1 to TRBJ1-3; a possible D gene is TRBD1 (5 bases). CDR3 length: 13 amino acids. The V gene's germline CDR1 is DFQATT and CDR2 SNEGSKA (reference sequence). CDR3 nucleotides: TGCAGCGTCGAGGGGCAGGGTGAAAACACCATATATTTT. Translation gives CSVEGQGENTIYF.

At least ten counts were recorded for this clonotype. The J gene is TRBJ2-7, the V gene TRBV30; no reliable D call. Trimming removed 0 bases from V and 5 bases from J, with 11 bases in between. The germline CDR1 and CDR2 sequences are GTSNPN and SVGIG (reference sequence). The CDR3 is 13 residues long. CDR3 sequence: CAWSVQTGHEQYF. CDR3 sequence (DNA): TGTGCCTGGAGTGTACAGACGGGCCACGAGCAGTACTTC.

This clonotype was seen ten or more times. The rearrangement joins TRBV28 to TRBJ2-7; D is unresolved. Trimming removed 3 bases from V and 6 bases from J, with 6 bases in between. CDR1 is MDHEN, CDR2 SYDVKM, per germline. The CDR3 is made up of 11 amino acids. The CDR3 DNA follows: TGTGCCAGCAGTTTTAACTCCGAGCAGTACTTC. Its translation: CASSFNSEQYF.

With respect to this clonotype: This could be a read error, since a much larger clone is one nucleotide away. The V call is TRBV7-2, the J call TRBJ2-2; 8 bases align to TRBD2. This CDR3 comprises 16 residues. CDR1 and CDR2 (germline): SGHTA, FQGNSA. CDR3 sequence reads: CASSSPTSVNTGELYF. In nucleotides, the CDR3 is TGTGCCAGCAGCTCACCGACTAGCGTGAACACCGGGGAGCTGTATTTT. The variable domain in full, completed from reference TRBV7-2 and TRBJ2-2, reads GAGVSQSPSNKVTEKGKDVELRCDPISGHTALYWYRQSLGQGLEFLIYFQGNSAPDKSGLPSDRFSAERTGGSVSTLTIQRTQQEDSAVYLCASSSPTSVNTGELYFGEGSRLTVL.

This clonotype was recorded a few times. This chain uses TRBV7-2 with TRBJ2-3; 13 positions match TRBD2. J lost 2 bases, V lost 4 bases, and 3 bases had no gene match. Germline CDR1 and CDR2: SGHTA and FQGNSA. CDR3 length equals 16 residues. The CDR3 protein is CASSSGLAGITDTQYF. The CDR3 DNA is TGTGCCAGCAGCTCGGGACTAGCGGGGATCACAGATACGCAGTATTTT.

This clonotype was counted at least ten times. The CDR3 nucleotides read TGCGCCAGCAGCCAAGATCTTTCGGCGGGTAGCGGGGGATTAAACATTCAGTACTTC. This gives the protein CASSQDLSAGSGGLNIQYF. J is TRBJ2-4 and V is TRBV4-3; 9 positions match TRBD2. This CDR3 is built from 19 residues. J was trimmed by 6 bases and V by 0 bases; bases with no gene match: 15. Germline assignment: CDR1 LGHNA and CDR2 YSLEER.

There are many counts of this clonotype. The chain recombines TRBV20-1 with TRBJ2-7, with D possibly called TRBD1 or TRBD2 (5 bases each). Germline V gene sequence: CDR1 DFQATT, CDR2 SNEGSKA (reference sequence). CDR3 length equals 15 residues. V lost 2 bases and J lost 6, with 20 bases in between. In DNA, the CDR3 is TGCAGTGCTAGAAGCCCCGGGACCCAGTCGTCCGAGCAGTACTTC. Translation: CSARSPGTQSSEQYF.